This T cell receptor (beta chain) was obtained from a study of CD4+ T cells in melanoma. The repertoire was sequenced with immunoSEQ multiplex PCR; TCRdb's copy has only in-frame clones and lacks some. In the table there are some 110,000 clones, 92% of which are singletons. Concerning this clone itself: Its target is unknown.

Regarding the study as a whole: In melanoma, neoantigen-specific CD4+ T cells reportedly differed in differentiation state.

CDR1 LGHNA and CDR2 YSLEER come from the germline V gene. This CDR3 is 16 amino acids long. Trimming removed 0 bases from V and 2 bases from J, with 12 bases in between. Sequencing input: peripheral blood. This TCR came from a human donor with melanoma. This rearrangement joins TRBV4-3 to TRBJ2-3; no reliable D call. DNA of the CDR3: TGCGCCAGCAGCCAAGAGGGCTACGGAAACACAGATACGCAGTATTTT. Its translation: CASSQEGYGNTDTQYF.